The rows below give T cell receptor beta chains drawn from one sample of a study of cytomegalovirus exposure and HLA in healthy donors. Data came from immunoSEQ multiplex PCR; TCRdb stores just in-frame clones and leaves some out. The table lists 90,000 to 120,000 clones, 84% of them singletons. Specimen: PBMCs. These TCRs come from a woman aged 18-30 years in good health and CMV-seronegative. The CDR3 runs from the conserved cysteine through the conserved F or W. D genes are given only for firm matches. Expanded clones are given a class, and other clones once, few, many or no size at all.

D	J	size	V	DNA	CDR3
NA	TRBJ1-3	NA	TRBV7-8	TGTGCCAGCAGCTTAGAACAGGGCACCTCTGGAAACACCATATATTTT	CASSLEQGTSGNTIYF
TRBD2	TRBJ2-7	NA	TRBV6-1	TGTGCCAGCAGTGCCACTAGCGGGGGTTCCTACGAGCAGTACTTC	CASSATSGGSYEQYF
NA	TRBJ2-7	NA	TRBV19	TGTGCCAGTAGTATAGACCACACGGGCTGGGGGCGATCCTACGAGCAGTACTTC	CASSIDHTGWGRSYEQYF
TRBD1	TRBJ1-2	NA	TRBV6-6	TGTGCCAGCAGTTACTCGAAGGGGACAGTGGGCTATGGCTACACCTTC	CASSYSKGTVGYGYTF
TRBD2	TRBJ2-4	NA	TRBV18	TGTGCCAGCTCACCACTGGGACTAGCGGTAGCCAAAAACATTCAGTACTTC	CASSPLGLAVAKNIQYF
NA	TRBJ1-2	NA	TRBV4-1	TGCGCCAGCAGCCAAGTCCAGGGTCCTGGCTACACCTTC	CASSQVQGPGYTF
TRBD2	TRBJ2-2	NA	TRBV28	TGTGCCAGCAGTCACCAAACTAGCGGGTATATCACCGGGGAGCTGTTTTTT	CASSHQTSGYITGELFF
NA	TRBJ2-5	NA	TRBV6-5	TGTGCCAGCAGTGCTACTTTCGACCAAGAGACCCAGTACTTC	CASSATFDQETQYF
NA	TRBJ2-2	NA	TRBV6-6	TGTGCCAGCAGCCGTGGGACAACGAACACCGGGGAGCTGTTTTTT	CASSRGTTNTGELFF
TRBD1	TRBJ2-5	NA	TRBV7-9	TGTGCCAGCAGCCCCGAAAGGGACAGGGGGTACCAAGAGACCCAGTACTTC	CASSPERDRGYQETQYF
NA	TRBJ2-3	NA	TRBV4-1	TGCGCCAGCAGCCAAGTGGGACTGGCCACAGATACGCAGTATTTT	CASSQVGLATDTQYF
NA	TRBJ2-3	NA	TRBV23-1	TGCGCCAGCAGTCAAAGTCAGGGGCCTCTTGCAGATACGCAGTATTTT	CASSQSQGPLADTQYF
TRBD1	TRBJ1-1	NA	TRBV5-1	TGCGCCAGCAGCTTGCTAACACAGGGGTCTGAAGCTTTCTTT	CASSLLTQGSEAFF
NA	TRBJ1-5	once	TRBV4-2	TGTGCCAGCAGCCAAGAGTCAGGGGAGGGTTATAGCAATCAGCCCCAGCATTTT	CASSQESGEGYSNQPQHF
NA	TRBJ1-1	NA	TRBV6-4	TGTGCCAGCAGTCCTAGCGAGGGTCCCTCTGAAGCTTTCTTT	CASSPSEGPSEAFF
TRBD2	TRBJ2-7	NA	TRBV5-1	TGCGCCAGCAGTCCTCTAGCGGGAGGTAACGAGCAGTACTTC	CASSPLAGGNEQYF
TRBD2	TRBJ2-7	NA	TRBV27	TGTGCCAGCAGTTCTACTAGCGGGGGATACGAGCAGTACTTC	CASSSTSGGYEQYF
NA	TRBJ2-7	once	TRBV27	TGTGCCAGCAGTGTCAACTCCTACGAGCAGTACTTC	CASSVNSYEQYF
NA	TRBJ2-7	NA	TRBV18	TGTGCCAGCTCACCGACCGCTAGCGACTACGAGCAGTACTTC	CASSPTASDYEQYF
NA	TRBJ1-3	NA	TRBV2	TGTGCCAGCAGTCTCGGGACACGTGGAAACACCATATATTTT	CASSLGTRGNTIYF
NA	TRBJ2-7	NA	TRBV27	TGTGCCAGCAGTTTTAGTGCGGGGGCGAACGAGCAGTACTTC	CASSFSAGANEQYF
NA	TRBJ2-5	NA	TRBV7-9	TGTGCCAGCAGCCCTCGGTGGCAGGTCACGGAAGAGACCCAGTACTTC	CASSPRWQVTEETQYF
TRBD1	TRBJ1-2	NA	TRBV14	TGTGCCAGCAGCCATCCCGGACAGGCGCCTAACTATGGCTACACCTTC	CASSHPGQAPNYGYTF
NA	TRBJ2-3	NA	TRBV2	TGTGCCAGCAGCCACCCCTTAGTGAACACAGATACGCAGTATTTT	CASSHPLVNTDTQYF
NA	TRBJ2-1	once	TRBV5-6	TGTGCCAGCAGCCGAACAGGGAGCTCCTACAATGAGCAGTTCTTC	CASSRTGSSYNEQFF
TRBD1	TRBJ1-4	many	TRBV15	TGTGCCACCAGCAGAGTCGACAGGGGGTCCGGGTGGGAAAAACTGTTTTTT	CATSRVDRGSGWEKLFF
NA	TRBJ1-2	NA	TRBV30	TGTGCCTTCTCACAGGGTTTTAACTATGGCTACACCTTC	CAFSQGFNYGYTF
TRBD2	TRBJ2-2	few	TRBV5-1	TGCGCCAGCACCTGGACTAGCGGGAGCCCGAACACCGGGGAGCTGTTTTTT	CASTWTSGSPNTGELFF
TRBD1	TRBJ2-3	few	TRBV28	TGTGCCAGCAGTTTATATTCCCCCCAGGGGGCCCCTAGCACAGATACGCAGTATTTT	CASSLYSPQGAPSTDTQYF
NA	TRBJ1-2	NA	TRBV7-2	TGTGCCAGCAGCTTAGTCGGGCAGGGCGGTGGCTACACCTTC	CASSLVGQGGGYTF
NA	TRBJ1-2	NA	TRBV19	TGTGCCAGTAGTATCGGGGGATACGGCTATGGCTACACCTTC	CASSIGGYGYGYTF
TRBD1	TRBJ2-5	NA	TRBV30	TGTGCCTGGAGTGCGGGACAGGGGTTCGGAGAGACCCAGTACTTC	CAWSAGQGFGETQYF
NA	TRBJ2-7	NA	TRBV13	TGTGCCAGCAGCTTATTTGCGTTGGGCTCAAGCTCCTACGAGCAGTACTTC	CASSLFALGSSSYEQYF
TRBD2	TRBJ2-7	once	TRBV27	TGTGCCAGCAGTTCCCGTAGGGGTGGTAGCGGGAGAAACGAGCAGTACTTC	CASSSRRGGSGRNEQYF
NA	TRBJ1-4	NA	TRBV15	TGTGCCACCAGCAGAGATGTAGGGGTCGAAAAACTGTTTTTT	CATSRDVGVEKLFF
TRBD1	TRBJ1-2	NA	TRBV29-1	TGCAGCGTAGCCGGGACAGGGCGATTTACCTTC	CSVAGTGRFTF
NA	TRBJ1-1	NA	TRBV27	TGTGCCAGCTCGTGGGCGTCGGTCACTGAAGCTTTCTTT	CASSWASVTEAFF
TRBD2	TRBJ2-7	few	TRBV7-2	TGTGCCAGCAGCTTAAGGGGGACTAGCGGGGGGAACTACGAGCAGTACTTC	CASSLRGTSGGNYEQYF
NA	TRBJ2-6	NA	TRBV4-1	TGCGCCAGCCTCCGGGGCACCGGGACTGCCCGGCCTGGGGCCAACGTCCTGACTTTC	CASLRGTGTARPGANVLTF
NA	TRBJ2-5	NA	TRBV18	TGTGCCAGCTCTACCGCGGGAGAGACCCAGTACTTC	CASSTAGETQYF
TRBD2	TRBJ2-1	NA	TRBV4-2	TGTGCCAGCAGTCCCGGGACTAGCGGGAGATCCGAGCAGTTCTTC	CASSPGTSGRSEQFF